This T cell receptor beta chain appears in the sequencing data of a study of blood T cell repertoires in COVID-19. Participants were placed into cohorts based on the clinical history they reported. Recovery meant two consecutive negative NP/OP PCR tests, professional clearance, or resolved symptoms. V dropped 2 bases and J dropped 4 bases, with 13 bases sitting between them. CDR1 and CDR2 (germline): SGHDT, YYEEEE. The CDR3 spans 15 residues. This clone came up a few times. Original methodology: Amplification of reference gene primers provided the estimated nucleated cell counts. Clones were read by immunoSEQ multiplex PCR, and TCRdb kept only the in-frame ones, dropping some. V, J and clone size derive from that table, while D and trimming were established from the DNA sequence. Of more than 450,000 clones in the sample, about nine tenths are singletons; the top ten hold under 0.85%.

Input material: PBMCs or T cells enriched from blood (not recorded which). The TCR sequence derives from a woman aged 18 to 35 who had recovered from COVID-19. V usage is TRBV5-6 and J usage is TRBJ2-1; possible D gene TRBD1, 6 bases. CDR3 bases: TGTGCCAGCAGCTTTCTGGGGGCTATATACAATGAGCAGTTCTTC. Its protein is CASSFLGAIYNEQFF.